Each of the 2 T cell receptor beta chains below was sequenced from the same sample in a study of a mutant IDH1 vaccine in newly diagnosed glioma. As for time point: week 5, during vaccination. With topical imiquimod, each dose of the vaccine consisted of 300 ug of mutant IDH1 20-mer peptide. Their cognate antigens are unknown. The assay was immunoSEQ multiplex PCR, and TCRdb's table has in-frame clones only and misses some. The table has tens of thousands of clones, about 80% seen once. Here the sequenced sample was PBMCs, taken from a glioma patient whose treatment included an IDH1 peptide vaccine. The source is a young woman with glioma. Some clones in this sample may be carry-over from other donors' samples.

V gene TRBV6-4 combines with J gene TRBJ2-7, with 7 bases aligning to TRBD1. The J segment lost 6 bases and the V segment lost 5 bases, leaving 13 bases of the junction unmatched. The CDR3 contains 15 residues. Looked up from germline, CDR1 is MRHNA and CDR2 is SNTAGT. The CDR3 reads CASSPTGDGASEQYF. DNA for the CDR3: TGTGCCAGCAGTCCCACAGGGGATGGGGCCTCCGAGCAGTACTTC.

Only a few counts were recorded for this clone. J is TRBJ1-5 and V is TRBV30; a possible D gene is TRBD1 (5 bases). Per germline, CDR1 GTSNPN and CDR2 SVGIG (reference sequence). V gave up 0 bases and J gave up 11 bases, with 17 bases separating them. The CDR3 has 14 residues. The CDR3 DNA reads as TGTGCCTGGAGTGTACCAGGGTCCCGTACGTCCCAGCATTTT. Amino acid sequence: CAWSVPGSRTSQHF.